What follows are 20 T cell receptor beta chains derived from one specimen sequenced in a study of blood T cells in healthy people across ages. The use of a sample-barcoded 5' primer and a J-beta primer mix characterized a second PCR of about 6 to 11 cycles. MiXCR, run by TCRdb on the 5' RACE reads, gives a single entry per CDR3 protein. This table has roughly 790,000 distinct CDR3 sequences, roughly 44% appearing once. The sequencing sample was made of blood. The receptors were gathered from a woman in her fifties or sixties in good health.

The genes are TRBV12-3 or TRBV12-4 and TRBJ2-6; 8 positions agree with TRBD1. This CDR3 is built from 16 residues. Unmatched junction bases numbered 5, after V lost 5 bases and J lost 2 bases. CDR3 in DNA: TGTGCCAGCAGTAAACAGGGGGAGACTGGGGCCAACGTCCTGACTTTC. Residues: CASSKQGETGANVLTF.

This chain connects TRBV10-3 to TRBJ2-1; TRBD2 matches at 7 bases. The CDR3 has 15 residues. The germline V gene encodes CDR1 ENHRY and CDR2 SYGVKD. The junction had 9 bases not matched to a gene; V was cut back by 3 bases and J by 7 bases. In DNA, the CDR3 is TGTGCCATCAGTGATCTAGCGGTATCGGGGAATGAGCAGTTCTTC. It is translated as CAISDLAVSGNEQFF.

The chain uses TRBV7-9 and TRBJ2-7; TRBD1 matches at 12 bases. The ends lost 5 bases at V and 7 bases at J; junction bases unmatched: 9. The CDR3 consists of 15 residues. Germline assignment: CDR1 SEHNR and CDR2 FQNEAQ (reference sequence). This CDR3 is CASSDGTGGAWEQYF. CDR3 sequence (DNA): TGTGCCAGCAGCGATGGGACAGGGGGCGCGTGGGAGCAGTACTTC. The entire variable domain, with the rest obtained from reference TRBV7-9 and TRBJ2-7, is as follows: DTGVSQNPRHKITKRGQNVTFRCDPISEHNRLYWYRQTLGQGPEFLTYFQNEAQLEKSRLLSDRFSAERPKGSFSTLEIQRTEQGDSAMYLCASSDGTGGAWEQYFGPGTRLTVT.

CDR3 nucleotides: TGTGCCAGCAGCGCAAAGACTAGCAGGGCTCTCACAGATACGCAGTATTTT. Its protein is CASSAKTSRALTDTQYF. V and J are TRBV9 and TRBJ2-3; 7 positions agree with TRBD2. V trimming: 3 bases; J trimming: 2 bases; junction bases outside the gene matches: 12. CDR1 and CDR2 (germline): SGDLS, YYNGEE. This CDR3 comprises 17 residues.

A remark on this clonotype: Here the CDR3 omits its conserved ending phenylalanine or tryptophan, so a read error is the likely source. The chain has TRBV29-1 and TRBJ2-7, with TRBD1 identical over 8 bases. TRBJ2-5 matches the DNA end more closely, so the J call is doubtful. The length of the CDR3 is 16 residues. The germline CDR1 and CDR2 sequences are SQVTM and ANQGSEA. CDR3 nucleotides: TGCAGCGTTGAAAGGGTCCAGGGGGCGAAAAAAGAGACCCAGTACCTC. Translated, it gives CSVERVQGAKKETQYL.

This clonotype was detected only a few times. The CDR3 DNA follows: TGTGCCAGCAGCTTACACTCGGCGGGAGTAGAGACCCAGTACTTC. It encodes CASSLHSAGVETQYF. V usage is TRBV7-3 and J usage is TRBJ2-5; 7 nucleotides agree with TRBD2. The trim removed 2 bases at V and 4 bases at J, leaving 7 bases unmatched. The CDR3 covers 15 residues. Germline V gene data show CDR1 as SGHTA and CDR2 as FQGTGA.

The chain couples TRBV7-9 to TRBJ1-1, with D possibly matching TRBD1 (5 bases). CDR3 size: 12 residues. The germline gives CDR1 SEHNR, CDR2 FQNEAQ (reference sequence). Trimming removed 3 bases from V and 7 bases from J, with 9 bases in between. CDR3 amino acids: CASSLVDSEAFF. The CDR3 region has the DNA TGTGCCAGCAGCTTGGTTGACAGTGAAGCTTTCTTT.

This clonotype occurred many times. The chain is built from TRBV20-1 and TRBJ2-3, with a tentative D call TRBD2 (6 bases). The germline V and J ends were trimmed by 6 bases and 2 bases, with 18 bases remaining between them. The CDR3 is 15 amino acids. The germline gives CDR1 DFQATT, CDR2 SNEGSKA (reference sequence). The CDR3 loop is CSAPSGTYHTDTQYF. The CDR3 DNA follows: TGCAGTGCCCCATCCGGGACTTACCACACAGATACGCAGTATTTT.

This chain connects TRBV29-1 to TRBJ2-1; 7 nucleotides line up with TRBD1. V lost 7 bases and J lost 5; bases outside the gene matches: 8. From germline, CDR1 is SQVTM and CDR2 ANQGSEA. The CDR3 has 13 amino acids. CDR3 in DNA: TGCAGCGCCGAGACAGGGTCTCACAATGAGCAGTTCTTC. Amino acids: CSAETGSHNEQFF.

The chain recombines TRBV5-1 with TRBJ2-1, with D perhaps TRBD1 (6 bases). The CDR3 consists of 15 residues. The V gene lost 4 bases and the J gene lost 2 bases, with 13 bases spanning the gap. Looked up from germline, CDR1 is SGHRS and CDR2 is YFSETQ. Here the CDR3 reads CASSGVQGPYNEQFF. The CDR3 nucleotides are TGCGCCAGCAGCGGGGTACAGGGTCCCTACAATGAGCAGTTCTTC.

Concerning this clonotype: This clone may be a read error of a much larger clone one base away. The CDR3 coding sequence is TGTGCCAGCAGCATATCTCCGAAGGATGAGCAGTTCTTC. This gives the protein CASSISPKDEQFF. This chain uses TRBV7-2 with TRBJ2-1, with D unclear. The ends were cut back, 5 bases at V and 8 bases at J, with 13 bases in the middle. Germline V lookup: CDR1 SGHTA, CDR2 FQGNSA. The CDR3 is 13 residues long.

At least ten counts were recorded for this clonotype. The CDR3 sequence is CASFPWVGETQYF. The CDR3, as DNA: TGTGCCAGCTTCCCCTGGGTAGGGGAGACCCAGTACTTC. The rearrangement links TRBV6-5 to TRBJ2-5; no clear D. The CDR3 sequence is 13 residues long. V lost 8 bases and J lost 5, with 15 bases in between. CDR1 MNHEY and CDR2 SVGAGI come from the germline V gene.

The genes are TRBV2 and TRBJ2-7; weak D call: TRBD1 (5 bases). Germline CDR1 reads SNHLY; CDR2 reads FYNNEI. Trimming took off 7 bases at V and 4 bases at J, with 14 bases between the two ends. The CDR3 extends over 13 amino acids. The CDR3 protein is CASNPTGDYEQYF. The CDR3 DNA reads as TGTGCCAGCAACCCCACAGGAGATTACGAGCAGTACTTC.

The gene calls are TRBV9 and TRBJ1-2; weak D call: TRBD1 (5 bases). CDR1 is SGDLS, CDR2 YYNGEE, per germline. The V and J ends lost 4 bases and 2 bases respectively, with 15 bases between them. The CDR3 is 15 amino acids. The CDR3 spells CASSLVTGPNYGYTF. CDR3 coding DNA: TGTGCCAGCAGCCTTGTAACAGGACCGAACTATGGCTACACCTTC.

This clonotype showed up just a few times. The genes are TRBV6-4 and TRBJ2-7, with 11 bases identical to TRBD2. Germline CDR1 reads MRHNA; CDR2 reads SNTAGT. Germline trimming cut 4 bases from V and 2 bases from J; bases unmatched to any gene: 1. The CDR3 length is 14 residues. CDR3 loop: CASSALAGAYEQYF. CDR3 DNA: TGTGCCAGCAGTGCACTAGCGGGGGCCTACGAGCAGTACTTC.

J is TRBJ2-7 and V is TRBV20-1; 7 nucleotides agree with TRBD2. J lost 0 bases, V lost 4 bases, and 6 bases had no gene match. The V gene's germline CDR1 is DFQATT and CDR2 SNEGSKA (reference sequence). This CDR3 region has 14 residues. CDR3 residues: CSAIFGGSSYEQYF. As DNA, the CDR3 is TGCAGTGCTATATTCGGCGGGAGCTCCTACGAGCAGTACTTC.

The CDR3 DNA sequence: TGTGCCAGCAGCCACGTACAGGGCTCGCAAGGTTCACCCCTCCACTTT. Encoded protein: CASSHVQGSQGSPLHF. The chain uses TRBV3-1 and TRBJ1-6; D might be TRBD1 (6 bases). Trimming took 3 bases from V and 9 from J, leaving 18 bases between them. CDR3 length: 16 amino acids. Per germline, CDR1 LGHDT and CDR2 YNNKEL (reference sequence).

V is TRBV20-1 and J is TRBJ2-5, with TRBD1 identical over 10 bases. The CDR3 spans 15 residues. V shed 3 bases, J shed 5 bases, and the junction held 9 bases outside the gene matches. Germline V lookup: CDR1 DFQATT, CDR2 SNEGSKA (reference sequence). CDR3 nucleotide sequence: TGCAGTGCTAGTAGGGACAGGGGCGGCCGGGAGACCCAGTACTTC. Residues: CSASRDRGGRETQYF.

For this clonotype: A read error may produce the germline difference seen at one junction end. This chain connects TRBV12-3 or TRBV12-4 to TRBJ2-3; D unclear. This CDR3 comprises 16 residues. CDR3: CASSLGPDFSTDMQYF. CDR3 bases: TGTGCCAGCAGTTTAGGCCCGGATTTTAGCACAGATATGCAGTATTTT.

The chain couples TRBV4-3 to TRBJ2-5; D unclear. The end of the DNA fits TRBJ2-7 better, so the J call may be wrong. The CDR3 is 15 amino acids. Germline V lookup: CDR1 LGHNA, CDR2 YSLEER. In nucleotides, the CDR3 is TGCGCCAGCAGCCAAGGCTTACGGAGACCCTACGAGCAGTACTTC. It specifies CASSQGLRRPYEQYF.